Following are 30 T cell receptor beta chains from one sample sequenced in a study of T cell repertoires in cytomegalovirus infection. MiXCR was run by TCRdb on the reads, yielding one entry per CDR3 protein. The top ten clones hold around 13% of a sample with around 530,000 distinct CDR3 sequences, 26% of them seen once. The material sequenced was PBMCs. These receptors originate from a human donor in good health (CMV status not recorded). Some clones in this sample may be carry-over from other donors' samples.

V usage is TRBV5-1 and J usage is TRBJ2-2, with D perhaps matching TRBD1 (6 bases). The CDR3 runs to 14 residues. In germline, CDR1 is SGHRS, CDR2 YFSETQ. V was shortened by 4 bases and J by 9 bases, with 16 bases between the two germline ends. The CDR3: CASSLDSGTRELFF. CDR3 bases: TGCGCCAGCAGCCTGGACAGCGGAACCCGGGAGCTGTTTTTT. The full variable domain, with the rest looked up from reference TRBV5-1 and TRBJ2-2, is KAGVTQTPRYLIKTRGQQVTLSCSPISGHRSVSWYQQTPGQGLQFLFEYFSETQRNKGNFPGRFSGRQFSNSRSEMNVSTLELGDSALYLCASSLDSGTRELFFGEGSRLTVL.

This clonotype was counted only a few times. This chain uses TRBV10-3 with TRBJ2-1, with D tentatively TRBD2 (6 bases). V gave up 9 bases and J gave up 5 bases, with 17 bases separating them. Germline V gene lookup returns CDR1 ENHRY and CDR2 SYGVKD. The CDR3 is 14 amino acids. The CDR3 coding sequence is TGTGCCATTGCGAGAGCGGGCAAAGACAATGAGCAGTTCTTC. Its translation is CAIARAGKDNEQFF.

The V call is TRBV29-1, the J call TRBJ1-3; a possible D gene is TRBD1 (5 bases). Deletions cut 7 bases from V and 4 bases from J, with 14 bases between. Germline V gene data show CDR1 as SQVTM and CDR2 as ANQGSEA. This CDR3 region has 13 residues. The CDR3 reads CSAGTGRGNTIYF. As DNA, the CDR3 is TGCAGCGCCGGGACGGGGAGAGGAAACACCATATATTTT.

The gene calls are TRBV24-1 and TRBJ2-3; 12 nucleotides match TRBD2. The CDR3 length is 17 residues. V trimming: 1 base; J trimming: 2 bases; junction bases outside the gene matches: 3. CDR1 KGHDR and CDR2 SFDVKD come from the germline V gene. The CDR3 sequence: CATSDFGLAGYTDTQYF. In DNA, the CDR3 is TGTGCCACCAGTGATTTTGGACTAGCGGGGTACACAGATACGCAGTATTTT.

This chain uses TRBV7-9 with TRBJ2-1, with D perhaps given as TRBD1 or TRBD2 (5 bases each). Trimming took 5 bases from V and 6 from J, leaving 17 bases between them. The CDR3 totals 15 residues. The germline V gene encodes CDR1 SEHNR and CDR2 FQNEAQ (reference sequence). Here the CDR3 DNA reads TGTGCCAGCAGCCCACCATCTAGGGGAGTCAATGAGCAGTTCTTC. It translates to CASSPPSRGVNEQFF.

The CDR3 sequence is CASSLLAGGITDTQYF. CDR3 DNA: TGCGCCAGCAGCTTACTAGCGGGAGGGATCACAGATACGCAGTATTTT. The chain recombines TRBV5-1 with TRBJ2-3, with 13 bases that match TRBD2. There are 16 residues in the CDR3. Germline CDR1 SGHRS, CDR2 YFSETQ. Trimming took 2 bases from V and 2 from J; bases not matched to a gene: 2.

This clonotype was detected ten times or more. The rearrangement joins TRBV7-2 to TRBJ1-2; no firm D call. Germline V lookup: CDR1 SGHTA, CDR2 FQGNSA. This CDR3 is built from 16 residues. Trimming removed 4 bases from V and 2 bases from J, with 17 bases in between. DNA of the CDR3: TGTGCCAGCAGCTCGATGGCCACGACGGTCAACTATGGCTACACCTTC. This sequence encodes CASSSMATTVNYGYTF.

This clonotype was observed a handful of times. The CDR3 protein is CASSYDGTALQETQYF. In DNA, the CDR3 is TGTGCCAGCAGTTACGATGGGACTGCACTTCAAGAGACCCAGTACTTC. The chain is built from TRBV6-5 and TRBJ2-5; weak D call: TRBD2 (6 bases). This CDR3 has 16 residues. Per germline, CDR1 MNHEY and CDR2 SVGAGI. Trimming shortened V by 2 bases and J by 2 bases, and 15 bases separated the two germline ends.

The rearrangement uses TRBV20-1 and TRBJ1-1, with D possibly matching TRBD1 (6 bases). V shed 6 bases and J shed 7 bases, with 15 bases lying between them. Germline CDR1 is DFQATT and CDR2 is SNEGSKA (reference sequence). The CDR3 is made up of 12 amino acids. The CDR3 nucleotides read TGCAGTGCAAGCGGGACAAACCTTGAAGCTTTCTTT. Translated, it gives CSASGTNLEAFF.

The table lists this clonotype with a few counts. The chain has TRBV20-1 and TRBJ2-5, with TRBD2 identical over 10 bases. V gave up 0 bases and J gave up 4 bases; unmatched junction bases: 23. The CDR3 loop spans 21 amino acids. Germline V CDR1 and CDR2: DFQATT, SNEGSKA (reference sequence). The CDR3 spells CSARDPRKAQLQVAGGETQYF. The CDR3 coding sequence is TGCAGTGCTAGAGATCCACGCAAAGCCCAACTACAAGTAGCGGGAGGAGAGACCCAGTACTTC.

V gene TRBV12-3 or TRBV12-4 combines with J gene TRBJ2-3, with D unclear. The V end was cut by 7 bases, the J end by 5 bases, with 10 bases between. The CDR3 covers 12 residues. The DNA of the CDR3 is TGTGCCAGCAACTCAGAAGGAGATACGCAGTATTTT. Protein product: CASNSEGDTQYF.

This clonotype was seen a single time. The gene calls are TRBV28 and TRBJ2-3; 8 bases line up with TRBD1. Germline V gene sequence: CDR1 MDHEN, CDR2 SYDVKM. The trim removed 5 bases at V and 4 bases at J, leaving 5 bases unmatched. The CDR3 has 14 amino acids. The CDR3 loop is CASSDRGVADTQYF. The CDR3 DNA is TGTGCCAGCAGTGACAGGGGCGTCGCAGATACGCAGTATTTT.

This clonotype was counted a few times. The chain couples TRBV12-5 to TRBJ2-2; D unresolved. The CDR3 consists of 13 residues. The germline CDR1 and CDR2 sequences are LGHNT and FRNRAP. V lost 2 bases to trimming and J lost 1 base, with 2 bases between them. CDR3 region: CASGLKNTGELFF. CDR3 in DNA: TGTGCTAGTGGTTTGAAGAACACCGGGGAGCTGTTTTTT.

V and J are TRBV20-1 and TRBJ1-2, with 8 positions matching TRBD1. From germline, CDR1 is DFQATT and CDR2 SNEGSKA (reference sequence). The CDR3 loop spans 12 amino acids. Trimming cost V 6 bases and J 4 bases; bases outside gene matches: 4. Written as DNA, the CDR3 is TGCAGTGCCGCAGGGGGCTTCTATGGCTACACCTTC. Translated: CSAAGGFYGYTF.

The rearrangement uses TRBV7-2 and TRBJ1-3, with a weak D call TRBD1 (6 bases). V gave up 3 bases and J gave up 2 bases, with 11 bases separating them. This CDR3 has 15 residues. CDR1 and CDR2 from the germline V gene are SGHTA and FQGNSA. In nucleotides, the CDR3 is TGTGCCAGCAGCTTTAGAGACAGGACTGGAAACACCATATATTTT. It is translated as CASSFRDRTGNTIYF.

This clonotype was counted at least ten times. This chain links TRBV7-8 with TRBJ2-1, with TRBD1 identical over 9 bases. V was pared by 8 bases and J by 8 bases, with 4 bases of the junction left unmatched. Germline CDR1 and CDR2: SGHVS and FQNEAQ. This CDR3 is 12 amino acids long. This CDR3 reads CASGTGLDEQFF. In nucleotides, the CDR3 is TGTGCCAGCGGGACAGGGCTAGATGAGCAGTTCTTC.

The chain is built from TRBV12-3 or TRBV12-4 and TRBJ2-3; D gene uncertain. This CDR3 spans 15 amino acids. V was clipped by 7 bases and J by 1 base, with 15 bases between them. The CDR3 loop is CASTMGLWGTDTQYF. The DNA of the CDR3 is TGTGCCAGCACCATGGGTTTATGGGGCACAGATACGCAGTATTTT.

The V and J genes are TRBV29-1 and TRBJ1-2; a possible D gene is TRBD1 (5 bases). CDR3 length equals 16 residues. Trimming took 0 bases from V and 3 from J, leaving 17 bases between them. Per germline, CDR1 SQVTM and CDR2 ANQGSEA. The chain's CDR3 is CSVEDLAGTSDYGYTF. Written as DNA, the CDR3 is TGCAGCGTTGAAGATCTTGCGGGGACTAGTGACTATGGCTACACCTTC.

V usage is TRBV11-3 and J usage is TRBJ1-1, with TRBD1 matching over 7 bases. The CDR3 totals 17 residues. CDR1 and CDR2 (germline): SGHNT, YENEEA. Trimming took 5 bases from V and 0 from J; bases not matched to a gene: 12. Here the CDR3 DNA reads TGTGCCAGCAGCGGAGGACAGGCGGTTGTTTTGAACACTGAAGCTTTCTTT. Its protein product is CASSGGQAVVLNTEAFF.

There are many counts of this clonotype. V and J are TRBV23-1 and TRBJ2-1; D gene unclear. TRBV23-1 is assigned to the ORF class and has an uncertain function. Trimming pared 2 bases from V and 7 bases from J, leaving 0 bases between. This CDR3 comprises 10 residues. CDR3 nucleotides: TGCGCCAGCAGTCAAAATGAGCAGTTCTTC. Amino acid sequence: CASSQNEQFF.

This clonotype was seen many times. The chain joins TRBV6-2 or TRBV6-3 to TRBJ2-3; possibly TRBD2 for D (5 bases). Trimming shortened V by 6 bases and J by 4 bases, and 11 bases separated the two germline ends. Germline CDR1 and CDR2: MNHEY and SVGEGT. The CDR3 has 13 amino acids. CDR3 nucleotides: TGTGCCAGCAGCGATCCCGGGGCAGATACGCAGTATTTT. Translation gives CASSDPGADTQYF.

This chain connects TRBV7-9 to TRBJ1-4; perhaps TRBD1 as D (6 bases). The germline gives CDR1 SEHNR, CDR2 FQNEAQ (reference sequence). The CDR3 totals 16 residues. V was pared by 5 bases and J by 5 bases, with 18 bases between. In nucleotides, the CDR3 is TGTGCCAGCAGCCAAGCAGATCAGGGGTCCAATGAAAAACTGTTTTTT. Translation gives CASSQADQGSNEKLFF.

This clonotype came up a few times. The V gene is TRBV5-1, the J gene TRBJ1-5, with 7 nucleotides matching TRBD1. Germline V gene data show CDR1 as SGHRS and CDR2 as YFSETQ. With V trimmed by 5 bases and J by 5 bases, 10 bases remained unmatched. The CDR3 runs 15 residues. The DNA of the CDR3 is TGCGCCAGCAGTCATACAGGGGATATCGATCAGCCCCAGCATTTT. The encoded protein is CASSHTGDIDQPQHF.

This clonotype was detected ten times or more. The J gene is TRBJ2-1, the V gene TRBV7-2; D unclear. CDR3 length: 13 amino acids. Trimming stripped 1 base from V and 4 bases from J, with 5 bases between. Germline values: CDR1 SGHTA, CDR2 FQGNSA. DNA of the CDR3: TGTGCCAGCAGCTTAGAACAATACAATGAGCAGTTCTTC. This codes for CASSLEQYNEQFF.

This clonotype has a single count. A much larger clone lies a single base off, so this may be a read error. J is TRBJ2-2 and V is TRBV7-2; D is unclear. Trimming shortened V by 1 base and J by 7 bases, and 10 bases separated the two germline ends. Germline V gives CDR1 SGHTA, CDR2 FQGNSA. CDR3 length: 14 amino acids. As DNA, the CDR3 is TGTGCCAGCAGCTTAGTAGAGCGTAGCGGGGAGCTGTTTTTT. It specifies CASSLVERSGELFF.

This clonotype was observed a few times. The genes are TRBV10-3 and TRBJ2-1; 10 positions agree with TRBD2. CDR3 size: 14 residues. V shed 6 bases and J 4 bases; nucleotides not matched to a gene: 3. Germline CDR1 and CDR2: ENHRY and SYGVKD. As DNA, the CDR3 is TGTGCCATCAGCTTACTAGCGGGGTACAATGAGCAGTTCTTC. Residues: CAISLLAGYNEQFF.

This clonotype came up a few times. In DNA, the CDR3 is TGTGCCAGCAGTTACTCCCGGGACCACCGTTTTGGCGAGCAGTACTTC. Amino acids: CASSYSRDHRFGEQYF. The V and J genes are TRBV6-5 and TRBJ2-7; D is perhaps TRBD1 or TRBD2 (5 bases each). Trimming took off 0 bases at V and 6 bases at J, with 18 bases between the two ends. This CDR3 is 16 amino acids long. The germline V gene has CDR1 MNHEY and CDR2 SVGAGI.

This clonotype appeared a few times. This chain joins TRBV28 and TRBJ2-3, with 9 bases that match TRBD2. Trimming cost V 11 bases and J 0 bases; bases outside gene matches: 3. Germline CDR1 is MDHEN and CDR2 is SYDVKM. This CDR3 region has 13 residues. The CDR3 sequence: CAAGGSSTDTQYF. CDR3 bases: TGTGCCGCGGGAGGGTCTAGCACAGATACGCAGTATTTT.

The chain carries TRBV29-1 and TRBJ2-7; 10 bases agree with TRBD1. The J segment lost 2 bases and the V segment lost 1 base, leaving 5 bases of the junction unmatched. Germline CDR1 is SQVTM and CDR2 is ANQGSEA. CDR3 length: 15 amino acids. The CDR3 is CSVEGGDRGPYEQYF. In nucleotides, the CDR3 is TGCAGCGTTGAAGGGGGGGACAGGGGCCCCTACGAGCAGTACTTC.

The chain has TRBV19 and TRBJ2-5, with 11 bases that match TRBD1. CDR1 LNHDA and CDR2 SQIVND come from the germline V gene (reference sequence). CDR3 size: 16 residues. Trimming at V came to 5 bases and at J to 5 bases, leaving 10 bases not matched to a gene. Here the CDR3 reads CASSPARTGGRETQYF. In nucleotides, the CDR3 is TGTGCCAGTAGTCCCGCCCGGACAGGGGGCAGGGAGACCCAGTACTTC.